What follows are 27 T cell receptor beta chains derived from one specimen sequenced in a study of graft-versus-host responses after intestinal transplantation. The data were produced by immunoSEQ multiplex PCR, yet TCRdb's version contains in-frame clones alone and is incomplete. This sample has 65,000 to 90,000 clones, with about 91% found just once. What these receptors recognize is not known. Sample: unstimulated CD8+ T cells sorted from spleen or lymph node cells, taken before transplant. The origin of the receptors is a human donor who was the organ donor for an intestinal transplant.

V is TRBV2 and J is TRBJ1-1, with D possibly TRBD1 on 6 matching bases. CDR3 length: 13 amino acids. CDR1 is SNHLY and CDR2 is FYNNEI in the germline V gene. Trimming pared 8 bases from V and 3 bases from J, leaving 13 bases between. CDR3 in DNA: TGTGCCAGCCGCAAGACAGGAGACACTGAAGCTTTCTTT. Residues: CASRKTGDTEAFF.

The count of this clone is one. The chain employs TRBV9 and TRBJ2-1, with unresolved D. V lost 0 bases and J lost 0, with 7 bases in between. The CDR3 spans 15 residues. Germline CDR1 and CDR2: SGDLS and YYNGEE. The CDR3 sequence is CASSVEESSYNEQFF. For the CDR3, the DNA is TGTGCCAGCAGCGTAGAGGAGAGCTCCTACAATGAGCAGTTCTTC.

The gene calls are TRBV10-2 and TRBJ2-5, with D possibly being TRBD1 (6 bases). The end of the DNA aligns better with TRBJ2-7, so the J call may be wrong. This CDR3 has 16 amino acids. Germline CDR1 is WSHSY and CDR2 is SAAADI. The CDR3 nucleotides read TGCGCCACCGCACCGACAATCCGGACAGTCTCCTACGAGCAGTACTTC. Translated: CATAPTIRTVSYEQYF.

The chain uses TRBV5-1 and TRBJ2-3; D not resolved. The length of the CDR3 is 13 residues. Trimming took off 2 bases at V and 0 bases at J, with 4 bases between the two ends. Germline V gene lookup returns CDR1 SGHRS and CDR2 YFSETQ. Here the CDR3 DNA reads TGCGCCAGCAGCTTAACTAGCACAGATACGCAGTATTTT. It is translated as CASSLTSTDTQYF.

The gene calls are TRBV4-1 and TRBJ2-1; no definite D call. There are 13 residues in the CDR3. Between the trimmed V and J ends, which lost 4 bases and 5 bases, there was a span of 9 bases. The germline V gene encodes CDR1 MGHRA and CDR2 YSYEKL. In nucleotides, the CDR3 is TGCGCCAGCAGCCTCGCCCCGGACAATGAGCAGTTCTTC. Translating it yields CASSLAPDNEQFF.

CDR3 bases: TGTGCCAGCAGCCCGGGACTAGTGGCCTACGAGCAGTACTTC. Translation gives CASSPGLVAYEQYF. The rearrangement joins TRBV14 to TRBJ2-7, with 8 bases aligning to TRBD2. The germline gives CDR1 SGHDN, CDR2 FVKESK. This CDR3 contains 14 residues. V trimming: 4 bases; J trimming: 2 bases; junction bases outside the gene matches: 4.

The chain links TRBV6-5 to TRBJ2-7, with 8 bases identical to TRBD2. After removal of 5 bases from V and 2 bases from J, the junction contained 8 bases not matched to a gene. This CDR3 has 15 amino acids. The germline gives CDR1 MNHEY, CDR2 SVGAGI. CDR3 bases: TGTGCCAGCAGTAGGATGGCTAGCGGGCCCTACGAGCAGTACTTC. Protein sequence: CASSRMASGPYEQYF.

The chain recombines TRBV11-1 with TRBJ2-7; D may be TRBD2 (6 bases). From germline, CDR1 is SGHAT and CDR2 FQDESV (reference sequence). The CDR3 extends over 17 amino acids. V dropped 3 bases and J dropped 3 bases, with 21 bases sitting between them. CDR3 loop: CASSLGRGERLLYEQYF. The CDR3 DNA reads as TGTGCCAGCAGCTTGGGTCGCGGGGAGAGGTTACTCTACGAGCAGTACTTC.

This clone was picked up one time. The V and J genes are TRBV6-5 and TRBJ1-2; D uncertain. Germline CDR1 reads MNHEY; CDR2 reads SVGAGI. V gave up 2 bases and J gave up 5 bases, with 9 bases separating them. The CDR3 length is 13 residues. CDR3 bases: TGTGCCAGCAGTTACGGGCGGATTTATGGCTACACCTTC. Its translation: CASSYGRIYGYTF.

The chain combines TRBV6-1 with TRBJ1-6, with TRBD1 identical over 7 bases. Trimming at V came to 0 bases and at J to 5 bases, leaving 10 bases not matched to a gene. The CDR3 totals 18 residues. CDR1 and CDR2 from the germline V gene are MNHNS and SASEGT. CDR3 amino acids: CASSEASDSGQNNSPLHF. The CDR3 nucleotides are TGTGCCAGCAGTGAAGCTAGTGACTCGGGACAGAATAATTCACCCCTCCACTTT.

The gene calls are TRBV27 and TRBJ2-2, with a tentative D call TRBD2 (6 bases). Germline CDR1 MNHEY, CDR2 SMNVEV (reference sequence). The CDR3 runs to 15 residues. Trimming removed 6 bases at V and 5 bases at J, with 16 bases between. In DNA form, the CDR3 reads TGTGCCAGCAGACCGGGACTCTTAAAAACCGGGGAGCTGTTTTTT. This translates into CASRPGLLKTGELFF.

The chain combines TRBV30 with TRBJ2-7; no definite D call. V lost 1 base and J 3 bases, leaving 4 bases between the germline ends. Per the germline V gene, CDR1 is GTSNPN and CDR2 is SVGIG (reference sequence). The CDR3 sequence is 11 residues long. CDR3 sequence reads: CAWSGNYEQYF. DNA of the CDR3: TGTGCCTGGAGTGGTAACTACGAGCAGTACTTC.

V and J are TRBV6-5 and TRBJ1-2; no clear D. The CDR3 extends over 14 amino acids. V was cut by 6 bases and J by 8 bases, with 19 bases left in between. Germline V gene lookup returns CDR1 MNHEY and CDR2 SVGAGI. In DNA form, the CDR3 reads TGTGCCAGCAGGTCCCCGCCAACAGCGGCCGGCTACACCTTC. Protein: CASRSPPTAAGYTF.

The V and J genes are TRBV21-1 and TRBJ1-2. TRBV21-1 is reported as a pseudogene. The CDR3 totals 13 residues. This chain's CDR3 is CASSTPANYGYTF. CDR3 bases: TGTGCCAGCAGTACCCCCGCTAACTATGGCTACACCTTC.

V is TRBV5-6 and J is TRBJ2-1; D may be TRBD2 (6 bases). V dropped 5 bases and J dropped 2 bases, with 11 bases sitting between them. Germline V lookup: CDR1 SGHDT, CDR2 YYEEEE. CDR3 size: 14 residues. DNA of the CDR3: TGTGCCAGCAGGCTGTGGGGGGCCTACAATGAGCAGTTCTTC. Its protein is CASRLWGAYNEQFF.

J is TRBJ1-3 and V is TRBV5-6, with D uncertain. CDR1 is SGHDT and CDR2 is YYEEEE in the germline V gene. The V end lost 3 bases, the J end lost 4 bases, and 17 bases lay between the germline ends. This CDR3 contains 16 residues. CDR3 in amino acids: CASSSDLGEAGNTIYF. The CDR3 DNA reads TGTGCCAGCAGCTCCGATCTCGGGGAAGCCGGAAACACCATATATTTT.

V and J are TRBV4-1 and TRBJ2-1; D gene ambiguous. This CDR3 comprises 12 residues. The ends were cut back, 0 bases at V and 6 bases at J, with 3 bases in the middle. Germline V gene data show CDR1 as MGHRA and CDR2 as YSYEKL. The CDR3 loop is CASSQDVNEQFF. The CDR3 DNA is TGCGCCAGCAGCCAAGATGTCAATGAGCAGTTCTTC.

This chain joins TRBV12-5 and TRBJ2-3, with D perhaps being TRBD1 or TRBD2 (6 bases each). CDR1 LGHNT and CDR2 FRNRAP come from the germline V gene. The CDR3 runs to 15 residues. With 3 bases removed from V and 6 bases from J, the gap between germline ends came to 16 bases. CDR3 in amino acids: CASGFGGGPRDTQYF. The CDR3 DNA reads as TGTGCTAGTGGTTTTGGTGGGGGGCCAAGGGATACGCAGTATTTT. The full variable domain, its missing parts supplied by reference TRBV12-5 and TRBJ2-3, is DARVTQTPRHKVTEMGQEVTMRCQPILGHNTVFWYRQTMMQGLELLAYFRNRAPLDDSGMPKDRFSAEMPDATLATLKIQPSEPRDSAVYFCASGFGGGPRDTQYFGPGTRLTVL.

The rearrangement uses TRBV5-1 and TRBJ2-1, with 12 nucleotides matching TRBD2. V gave up 4 bases and J gave up 6 bases; unmatched junction bases: 14. The CDR3 contains 18 residues. Germline CDR1 SGHRS, CDR2 YFSETQ. CDR3 loop: CASSPRIGLAGNGNEQFF. DNA of the CDR3: TGCGCCAGCAGCCCGAGAATAGGACTAGCGGGAAACGGCAATGAGCAGTTCTTC.

V gene TRBV6-6 combines with J gene TRBJ1-2, with TRBD1 as a possible D gene (6 bases). Germline V gene data show CDR1 as MNHNY and CDR2 as SVGAGI (reference sequence). Deletions cut 0 bases from V and 4 bases from J, with 9 bases between. This CDR3 comprises 14 residues. This CDR3 is CASSYSRGGYGYTF. DNA for the CDR3: TGTGCCAGCAGTTACTCGAGAGGGGGCTATGGCTACACCTTC.

The chain combines TRBV10-1 with TRBJ2-1; D is possibly TRBD1 (6 bases). This CDR3 contains 13 residues. Trimming took off 5 bases at V and 5 bases at J, with 10 bases between the two ends. The V gene's germline CDR1 is WNHNN and CDR2 SYGVQD (reference sequence). The CDR3 spells CASSRGQHNEQFF. CDR3 nucleotide sequence: TGCGCCAGCAGTCGCGGACAGCACAATGAGCAGTTCTTC.

This chain connects TRBV2 to TRBJ2-4; 11 nucleotides align to TRBD2. The V and J ends lost 3 bases and 1 base, in that order; junction bases with no gene match: 5. This CDR3 has 17 amino acids. CDR1 and CDR2 (germline): SNHLY, FYNNEI. In nucleotides, the CDR3 is TGTGCCAGCAGTGACTTAGCGGGGGGGCCCGCCAAAAACATTCAGTACTTC. Translated, it gives CASSDLAGGPAKNIQYF. Based on the CDR3 plus reference TRBV2 and TRBJ2-4, the full variable domain is EPEVTQTPSHQVTQMGQEVILRCVPISNHLYFYWYRQILGQKVEFLVSFYNNEISEKSEIFDDQFSVERPDGSNFTLKIRSTKLEDSAMYFCASSDLAGGPAKNIQYFGAGTRLSVL.

The chain has TRBV27 and TRBJ2-7; weak D call: TRBD2 (7 bases). V was shortened by 6 bases and J by 6 bases, with 21 bases between the two germline ends. CDR3 length: 15 residues. The V gene's germline CDR1 is MNHEY and CDR2 SMNVEV (reference sequence). CDR3 nucleotides: TGTGCCAGCAGCCCTGGGGGGGGCTCTGCGGGCGAGCAGTACTTC. It specifies CASSPGGGSAGEQYF.

Concerning this clone itself: The junction differs from germline at one of its ends, possibly a read error. The CDR3 nucleotides read TGTACCAGCAGCCACCCCCCACAGGGAAACTATGGCTACACCTTC. It translates to CTSSHPPQGNYGYTF. V usage is TRBV7-9 and J usage is TRBJ1-2; D might be TRBD1 (6 bases). The CDR3 consists of 15 residues. Looked up from germline, CDR1 is SEHNR and CDR2 is FQNEAQ (reference sequence). Variable domain in full (rest from reference TRBV7-9 and TRBJ1-2): DTGVSQNPRHKITKRGQNVTFRCDPISEHNRLYWYRQTLGQGPEFLTYFQNEAQLEKSRLLSDRFSAERPKGSFSTLEIQRTEQGDSAMYLCTSSHPPQGNYGYTFGSGTRLTVV.

The CDR3 here is CASSFYRGHTNGYTF. CDR3 coding DNA: TGTGCCAGCAGTTTTTACAGGGGGCATACTAATGGCTACACCTTC. The J gene is TRBJ1-2, the V gene TRBV6-5, with TRBD1 matching over 9 bases. The CDR3 is 15 amino acids. V shed 4 bases and J 6 bases; nucleotides not matched to a gene: 9. Germline-derived CDR1 and CDR2 are MNHEY and SVGAGI.

The chain links TRBV2 to TRBJ2-4; D might be TRBD2 (6 bases). The length of the CDR3 is 14 residues. The ends were cut back, 6 bases at V and 5 bases at J, with 14 bases in the middle. Germline-derived CDR1 and CDR2 are SNHLY and FYNNEI. The CDR3 bases are TGTGCCAGCAGCGGCCCTGGAGGGGAAAACATTCAGTACTTC. As protein: CASSGPGGENIQYF.

This rearrangement joins TRBV6-5 to TRBJ2-7; 8 nucleotides agree with TRBD1. With 3 bases clipped from V and 5 bases from J, the junction kept 9 bases outside the gene matches. The CDR3 is made up of 15 amino acids. The germline CDR1 and CDR2 sequences are MNHEY and SVGAGI. The CDR3 coding sequence is TGTGCCAGCAGTTATCGACAGGGGAGCGTCGACGAGCAGTACTTC. Protein sequence: CASSYRQGSVDEQYF.